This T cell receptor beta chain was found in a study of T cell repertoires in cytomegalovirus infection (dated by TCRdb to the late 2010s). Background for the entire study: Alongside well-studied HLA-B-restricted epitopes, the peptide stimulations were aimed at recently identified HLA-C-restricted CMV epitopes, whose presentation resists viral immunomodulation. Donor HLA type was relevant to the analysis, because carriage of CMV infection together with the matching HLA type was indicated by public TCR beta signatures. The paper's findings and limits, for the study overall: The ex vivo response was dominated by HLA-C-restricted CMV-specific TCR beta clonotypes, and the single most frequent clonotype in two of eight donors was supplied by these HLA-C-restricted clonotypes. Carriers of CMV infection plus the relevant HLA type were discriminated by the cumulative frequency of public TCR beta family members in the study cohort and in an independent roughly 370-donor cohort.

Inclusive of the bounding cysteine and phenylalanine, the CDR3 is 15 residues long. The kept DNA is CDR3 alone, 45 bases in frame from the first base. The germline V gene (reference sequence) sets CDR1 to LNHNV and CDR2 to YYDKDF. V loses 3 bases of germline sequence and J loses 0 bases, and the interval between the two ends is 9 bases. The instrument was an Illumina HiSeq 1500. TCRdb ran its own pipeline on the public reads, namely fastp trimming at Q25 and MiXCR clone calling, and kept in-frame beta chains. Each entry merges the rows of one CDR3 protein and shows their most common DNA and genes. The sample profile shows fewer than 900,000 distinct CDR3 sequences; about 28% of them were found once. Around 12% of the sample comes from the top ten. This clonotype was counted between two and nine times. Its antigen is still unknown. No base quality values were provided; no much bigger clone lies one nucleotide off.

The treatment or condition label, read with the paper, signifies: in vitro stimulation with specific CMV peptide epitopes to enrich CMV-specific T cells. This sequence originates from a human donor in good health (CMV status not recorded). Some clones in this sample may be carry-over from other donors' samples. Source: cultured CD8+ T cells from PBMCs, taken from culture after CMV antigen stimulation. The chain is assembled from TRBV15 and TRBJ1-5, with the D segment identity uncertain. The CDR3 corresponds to CATSSSGYSNQPQHF. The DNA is TGTGCCACCAGCAGCAGCGGGTATAGCAATCAGCCCCAGCATTTT.